This TCR beta chain was identified during a study of T cell repertoires in cytomegalovirus infection. Study summary: The study used recently identified HLA-C-restricted and well-studied HLA-B-restricted CMV epitopes. General study points: Identification of carriers of CMV plus the relevant HLA was performed using cumulative public TCR beta family frequency.

Only a few counts were recorded for this clonotype. Its specificity is not known. TCRdb redid the calling of the reads with MiXCR, one entry per CDR3 protein. The sample records some 560,000 distinct CDR3 sequences, roughly 43% being singletons. The receptor was isolated from a human donor in good health (CMV status not recorded). Some clones in this sample may be carry-over from other donors' samples. The sequenced sample was cultured PBMCs, obtained from culture after CMV antigen stimulation.

CDR3 sequence (DNA): TGTGCCAGCAGTTCCCCAATAAATCCGTTCAATGAGCAGTTCTTC. Translating it yields CASSSPINPFNEQFF. The chain joins TRBV6-5 to TRBJ2-1, with D unclear. Germline V lookup: CDR1 MNHEY, CDR2 SVGAGI. V lost 4 bases and J 6 bases, leaving 16 bases between the germline ends. The CDR3 totals 15 residues.